This TCR beta chain was sequenced for a study of T cell responses to AZD1222 COVID-19 vaccine. Some clones are missing from TCRdb's copy, which holds only in-frame ones; the method was immunoSEQ multiplex PCR. This table has 130,000 or so clones, around 90% appearing once. This CDR3 contains 16 residues. Germline-derived CDR1 and CDR2 are LGHNA and YSLEER. Trimming took 0 bases from V and 0 from J, leaving 11 bases between them. The receptor's source is an adult in good health. This chain uses TRBV4-3 with TRBJ1-2; D is unclear. Here the sequenced sample was peripheral blood, taken on day 0 of AZD1222 vaccination. Here the CDR3 DNA reads TGCGCCAGCAGCCAAGATTACGGCGGAGCTAACTATGGCTACACCTTC. Translating gives CASSQDYGGANYGYTF.